Below are 18 T cell receptor beta chains sequenced from a single sample in a study of vaccination effects on CD4 cells after COVID-19. Which antigens these TCRs recognize remains unknown. Method: immunoSEQ multiplex PCR; TCRdb's copy keeps in-frame clones and lacks some. The repertoire holds tens of thousands of clones, with roughly 72% as singletons. Within the ViraFEST assay, antigen-specific CD4+ T cells underwent expansion with viral peptide pools prior to sequencing. Isolation of CD4+ T cells took place after about ten days of culture. The sequences come from CD4+ T cells from PBMCs cultured with HCoV-229E spike peptides, collected before COVID-19 vaccination. These receptor sequences come from a human donor who received a COVID-19 vaccine.

V gene TRBV4-3 combines with J gene TRBJ1-2; D may be TRBD1 (5 bases). Per germline, CDR1 LGHNA and CDR2 YSLEER. The length of the CDR3 is 16 residues. V was shortened by 0 bases and J by 3 bases, with 14 bases between the two germline ends. This chain's CDR3 is CASSQEISGTYYGYTF. CDR3 in DNA: TGCGCCAGCAGCCAAGAAATCTCGGGGACGTACTATGGCTACACCTTC.

The chain links TRBV5-4 to TRBJ1-2; TRBD1 might be the D (6 bases). The germline V gene encodes CDR1 SGHNT and CDR2 YYREEE (reference sequence). The CDR3 extends over 15 amino acids. The germline V and J ends were trimmed by 4 bases and 7 bases, with 20 bases remaining between them. The CDR3 spells CASSDGQLPYSGYTF. CDR3 coding DNA: TGTGCCAGCAGCGATGGACAGTTGCCTTACTCTGGCTACACCTTC.

J is TRBJ2-2 and V is TRBV6-5; a weak D match, TRBD1 (6 bases). The CDR3 is made up of 15 amino acids. CDR1 is MNHEY, CDR2 SVGAGI, per germline. Trimming took off 6 bases at V and 0 bases at J, with 11 bases between the two ends. The CDR3 spells CASSPDRSNTGELFF. CDR3 coding DNA: TGTGCCAGCAGCCCGGACAGATCGAACACCGGGGAGCTGTTTTTT.

The chain employs TRBV5-1 and TRBJ2-3, with 11 bases lining up with TRBD2. The CDR3 covers 15 residues. Germline V gives CDR1 SGHRS, CDR2 YFSETQ. J was trimmed by 5 bases and V by 3 bases; bases with no gene match: 5. In nucleotides, the CDR3 is TGCGCCAGCAGCTCACTAGCGGGGGTAGGAGATACGCAGTATTTT. Protein sequence: CASSSLAGVGDTQYF.

This chain uses TRBV5-1 with TRBJ2-2; no definite D call. This CDR3 is built from 15 residues. V was cut by 4 bases and J by 0 bases, with 10 bases left in between. The germline CDR1 and CDR2 sequences are SGHRS and YFSETQ. The CDR3 protein is CASSVTVPNTGELFF. In DNA, the CDR3 is TGCGCCAGCAGCGTTACAGTCCCGAACACCGGGGAGCTGTTTTTT.

The rearrangement joins TRBV3-1 (or the pseudogene TRBV3-2) to TRBJ1-6; possibly TRBD1 for D (5 bases). The germline gives CDR1 LGHDT, CDR2 YNNKEL (reference sequence). This CDR3 contains 15 residues. The V and J ends lost 0 bases and 7 bases respectively, with 10 bases between them. This chain's CDR3 is CASSQDGGENSPLHF. The CDR3, as DNA: TGTGCCAGCAGCCAAGATGGGGGGGAGAATTCACCCCTCCACTTT.

The gene calls are TRBV7-2 and TRBJ2-1, with D perhaps given as TRBD1 or TRBD2 (6 bases each). The CDR3 runs to 18 residues. Trimming took off 5 bases at V and 0 bases at J, with 20 bases between the two ends. CDR1 is SGHTA, CDR2 FQGNSA, per germline. The CDR3 DNA sequence: TGTGCCAGCAGCCGCCCCCGATTGGGGGGCCGCTCCTACAATGAGCAGTTCTTC. Its protein product is CASSRPRLGGRSYNEQFF.

The rearrangement links TRBV5-8 to TRBJ2-3, with D maybe TRBD2 (6 bases). Per germline, CDR1 SGHTS and CDR2 YDEGEE. V was trimmed by 7 bases and J by 5 bases, leaving 23 bases between them. This CDR3 is 16 amino acids long. CDR3 nucleotide sequence: TGTGCCAGCCCGTCGTGGGGCTCCGGGGGAAAAGATACGCAGTATTTT. Protein: CASPSWGSGGKDTQYF.

V and J are TRBV27 and TRBJ1-1; D gene ambiguous. This CDR3 has 13 residues. The germline CDR1 and CDR2 sequences are MNHEY and SMNVEV (reference sequence). V lost 5 bases and J 0 bases, leaving 7 bases between the germline ends. CDR3 sequence reads: CASSPRMNTEAFF. The CDR3 bases are TGTGCCAGCAGTCCTCGGATGAACACTGAAGCTTTCTTT.

CDR3 loop: CAWEPGRGLYNEQFF. CDR3 in DNA: TGTGCCTGGGAGCCGGGCAGGGGGCTCTACAATGAGCAGTTCTTC. This chain connects TRBV30 to TRBJ2-1, with TRBD1 matching over 8 bases. Germline V gene data show CDR1 as GTSNPN and CDR2 as SVGIG (reference sequence). The CDR3 has 15 amino acids. The junction had 9 bases not matched to a gene; V was cut back by 5 bases and J by 3 bases.

The chain couples TRBV6-6 to TRBJ2-5; the match to TRBD2 covers 8 bases. The J segment lost 2 bases and the V segment lost 5 bases, leaving 13 bases of the junction unmatched. CDR3 size: 17 residues. CDR1 and CDR2 from the germline V gene are MNHNY and SVGAGI (reference sequence). The CDR3 sequence: CASSPIGILAEQETQYF. The CDR3, as DNA: TGTGCCAGCAGTCCCATCGGGATACTAGCGGAACAAGAGACCCAGTACTTC.

The rearrangement joins TRBV18 to TRBJ1-2, with D unresolved. This CDR3 spans 11 amino acids. Trimming left V 6 bases short and J 8 bases short, with 10 bases between. Germline V lookup: CDR1 KGHSH, CDR2 LQKENI. The CDR3: CASSPQRGYTF. The DNA for the CDR3 is TGTGCCAGCTCCCCTCAGAGGGGCTACACCTTC.

This clone appeared a few times. This chain links TRBV29-1 with TRBJ2-5; perhaps TRBD1 as D (6 bases). CDR3 size: 12 residues. Germline CDR1 reads SQVTM; CDR2 reads ANQGSEA. V was pared by 5 bases and J by 5 bases, with 12 bases between. The CDR3 region is CSVSQGWETQYF. CDR3 nucleotides: TGCAGCGTTTCACAGGGATGGGAGACCCAGTACTTC.

The chain has TRBV4-3 and TRBJ2-2; 7 nucleotides agree with TRBD1. Germline CDR1 is LGHNA and CDR2 is YSLEER. Germline trimming cut 0 bases from V and 3 bases from J; bases unmatched to any gene: 13. The CDR3 contains 19 residues. The CDR3 protein is CASSQDRARGPSYTGELFF. CDR3 nucleotides: TGCGCCAGCAGCCAAGATCGGGCGAGGGGGCCGTCGTACACCGGGGAGCTGTTTTTT.

This chain uses TRBV5-6 with TRBJ1-5; a weak D match, TRBD1 (6 bases). This CDR3 is 15 amino acids long. The V and J ends lost 4 bases and 4 bases respectively, with 15 bases between them. CDR1 is SGHDT, CDR2 YYEEEE, per germline. This CDR3 reads CASSANRDGNQPQHF. For the CDR3, the DNA is TGTGCCAGCAGCGCCAACAGGGATGGGAATCAGCCCCAGCATTTT.

The gene calls are TRBV5-4 and TRBJ2-3, with TRBD2 matching 8 bases. Trimming took 10 bases from V and 0 from J; bases not matched to a gene: 4. Germline values: CDR1 SGHNT, CDR2 YYREEE (reference sequence). This CDR3 contains 13 residues. DNA of the CDR3: TGTGCCTTTAGCGGGGCAAGCACAGATACGCAGTATTTT. As protein: CAFSGASTDTQYF. Full variable domain (missing parts from reference TRBV5-4 and TRBJ2-3): ETGVTQSPTHLIKTRGQQVTLRCSSQSGHNTVSWYQQALGQGPQFIFQYYREEENGRGNFPPRFSGLQFPNYSSELNVNALELDDSALYLCAFSGASTDTQYFGPGTRLTVL.

In its sample, this clone was seen a few times. The V and J genes are TRBV2 and TRBJ2-2, with 7 bases fitting TRBD2. The germline CDR1 and CDR2 sequences are SNHLY and FYNNEI. The trim removed 8 bases at V and 3 bases at J, leaving 9 bases unmatched. This CDR3 region has 15 residues. The CDR3 spells CASLSQGLYTGELFF. For the CDR3, the DNA is TGTGCCAGCTTATCGCAGGGACTATACACCGGGGAGCTGTTTTTT.

The genes are TRBV10-2 and TRBJ1-6; no reliable D call. This CDR3 spans 15 amino acids. Germline CDR1 and CDR2: WSHSY and SAAADI. The V and J ends lost 7 bases and 7 bases respectively, with 17 bases between them. Here the CDR3 DNA reads TGCGCCAGCACGTTGGAGGCGTTAGGGAATTCACCCCTCCACTTT. It specifies CASTLEALGNSPLHF.